This T cell receptor (beta chain) emerged from a study of vaccination and CD4 T cells after COVID-19. The Oncomine TCR Beta short-read assay was applied to DNA of cultured CD4+ T cells. TCRdb re-analysed the PCR reads in MiXCR, keeping a single row per CDR3 protein. The data hold over 9,500 distinct CDR3 sequences, with roughly 42% observed a single time. The treatment was: roughly 10-day PBMC culture with coronavirus spike peptide pools or control peptides (ViraFEST assay). This clonotype came up once. Its antigen is still unknown. This sequence originates from a human donor with COVID-19. Sample: cultured CD4+ T cells from blood, taken after SARS-CoV-2 vaccination.

In nucleotides, the CDR3 is TGTGCCAGCAGTTTATTGGGACAGGCGCGAGTAGACTACACCTTC. Translating it yields CASSLLGQARVDYTF. This chain links TRBV28 with TRBJ1-2, with TRBD1 matching over 8 bases. The CDR3 consists of 15 residues. With 1 base clipped from V and 10 bases from J, the junction kept 11 bases outside the gene matches. From germline, CDR1 is MDHEN and CDR2 SYDVKM.